These 31 T cell receptor beta chains were all obtained from the same sample, sequenced in a study of cytomegalovirus exposure and HLA in healthy donors. The assay was immunoSEQ multiplex PCR, and TCRdb's table has in-frame clones only and misses some. The sample contains about 73,000 clones, 90% to 95% of which appear only once. Sequencing input: PBMCs. These receptor sequences come from a man aged 18 to 35 in good health and CMV-seronegative.

V gene TRBV7-8 combines with J gene TRBJ2-7, with D maybe TRBD2 (5 bases). The CDR3 has 11 residues. V lost 5 bases and J 7 bases, leaving 9 bases between the germline ends. In germline, CDR1 is SGHVS, CDR2 FQNEAQ. This CDR3 is CASSLEREQYF. The CDR3, as DNA: TGTGCCAGCAGCCTAGAGCGGGAGCAGTACTTC.

This rearrangement joins TRBV7-2 to TRBJ2-4, with 8 bases that match TRBD2. Unmatched junction bases numbered 10, after V lost 2 bases and J lost 7 bases. Germline V gene lookup returns CDR1 SGHTA and CDR2 FQGNSA. The CDR3 sequence is 16 residues long. The CDR3 bases are TGTGCCAGCAGCTTAAGCGGGAGCGCACTCGGGAACATTCAGTACTTC. Its protein is CASSLSGSALGNIQYF.

The chain combines TRBV7-9 with TRBJ2-5, with 7 bases matching TRBD1. After removal of 4 bases from V and 2 bases from J, the junction contained 10 bases not matched to a gene. The CDR3 contains 16 residues. Germline CDR1 and CDR2: SEHNR and FQNEAQ (reference sequence). The DNA of the CDR3 is TGTGCCAGCAGCTCCCCAACAGGGGTAGGTCAAGAGACCCAGTACTTC. Translated, it gives CASSSPTGVGQETQYF. The complete variable domain, with remaining parts taken from reference TRBV7-9 and TRBJ2-5, reads DTGVSQNPRHKITKRGQNVTFRCDPISEHNRLYWYRQTLGQGPEFLTYFQNEAQLEKSRLLSDRFSAERPKGSFSTLEIQRTEQGDSAMYLCASSSPTGVGQETQYFGPGTRLLVL.

The CDR3 nucleotides read TGCGCCAGCAGCTTTAAGGGGGGGTCCTACGAGCAGTACTTC. It is translated as CASSFKGGSYEQYF. The J gene is TRBJ2-7, the V gene TRBV5-1, with D perhaps matching TRBD2 (7 bases). The CDR3 runs to 14 residues. Looked up from germline, CDR1 is SGHRS and CDR2 is YFSETQ. Trimming removed 2 bases from V and 1 base from J, with 10 bases in between.

This chain links TRBV5-4 with TRBJ2-3; unclear D gene. The CDR3 loop spans 12 amino acids. V was clipped by 9 bases and J by 6 bases, with 14 bases between them. CDR1 and CDR2 from the germline V gene are SGHNT and YYREEE (reference sequence). CDR3 sequence (DNA): TGTGCCACCCGGGTCCTAGGCGATACGCAGTATTTT. Translating gives CATRVLGDTQYF. Full variable domain (remainder filled in from reference TRBV5-4 and TRBJ2-3): ETGVTQSPTHLIKTRGQQVTLRCSSQSGHNTVSWYQQALGQGPQFIFQYYREEENGRGNFPPRFSGLQFPNYSSELNVNALELDDSALYLCATRVLGDTQYFGPGTRLTVL.

CDR3 region: CASKTGGGNEKLFF. DNA of the CDR3: TGTGCCAGCAAAACAGGGGGAGGGAATGAAAAACTGTTTTTT. The V gene is TRBV28, the J gene TRBJ1-4; TRBD1 matches 8 bases. J was trimmed by 5 bases and V by 7 bases; bases with no gene match: 6. The CDR3 covers 14 residues. Per the germline V gene, CDR1 is MDHEN and CDR2 is SYDVKM.

V is TRBV18 and J is TRBJ2-1; the D is unclear. V was clipped by 0 bases and J by 4 bases, with 10 bases between them. The CDR3 spans 15 residues. CDR1 and CDR2 (germline): KGHSH, LQKENI. The CDR3 is CASSPPHSLYNEQFF. In nucleotides, the CDR3 is TGTGCCAGCTCACCACCGCACAGCTTATACAATGAGCAGTTCTTC.

The chain has TRBV4-1 and TRBJ1-1; 8 bases match TRBD1. The germline V gene encodes CDR1 MGHRA and CDR2 YSYEKL. The V gene end was trimmed by 1 base and the J gene end by 4 bases; junction bases not matched to a gene: 5. The CDR3 spans 15 residues. This CDR3 reads CASSQGRQGTTEAFF. Here the CDR3 DNA reads TGCGCCAGCAGCCAAGGAAGACAGGGGACCACTGAAGCTTTCTTT.

This chain joins TRBV27 and TRBJ1-1; D call uncertain. The V and J ends lost 2 bases and 5 bases respectively, with 9 bases between them. The CDR3 contains 13 residues. The V gene's germline CDR1 is MNHEY and CDR2 SMNVEV (reference sequence). CDR3 coding DNA: TGTGCCAGCAGTTTAGGGGAGGTGACTGAAGCTTTCTTT. Its protein is CASSLGEVTEAFF.

The CDR3 loop reads CASSMGGGGTEAFF. CDR3 DNA: TGTGCCAGTAGTATGGGAGGGGGGGGCACTGAAGCTTTCTTT. V and J are TRBV19 and TRBJ1-1, with D perhaps TRBD1 (6 bases). The germline gives CDR1 LNHDA, CDR2 SQIVND (reference sequence). The CDR3 is 14 residues long. V dropped 3 bases and J dropped 4 bases, with 12 bases sitting between them.

The table lists this clone with a count of one. The chain combines TRBV4-1 with TRBJ2-1, with 12 bases fitting TRBD2. The CDR3 loop spans 15 amino acids. Germline trimming cut 0 bases from V and 11 bases from J; bases unmatched to any gene: 5. The germline CDR1 and CDR2 sequences are MGHRA and YSYEKL. CDR3 nucleotides: TGCGCCAGCAGCCAAGAGCTAGCGGGGGGGCCACAGCAGTTCTTC. Translation gives CASSQELAGGPQQFF.

The chain employs TRBV19 and TRBJ2-5; maybe TRBD2 (7 bases). Trimming shortened V by 3 bases and J by 5 bases, and 19 bases separated the two germline ends. CDR1 and CDR2 (germline): LNHDA, SQIVND (reference sequence). The length of the CDR3 is 16 residues. The CDR3 spells CASSIPGGGADETQYF. The CDR3 DNA reads as TGTGCCAGTAGTATCCCGGGTGGGGGGGCCGATGAGACCCAGTACTTC.

This clone was seen a single time. The chain links TRBV5-6 to TRBJ1-5, with unresolved D. The CDR3 is 15 amino acids. Deletions cut 2 bases from V and 1 base from J, with 10 bases between. CDR1 and CDR2 (germline): SGHDT, YYEEEE. In DNA form, the CDR3 reads TGTGCCAGCAGCTTTCGAACTGCGAGCAATCAGCCCCAGCATTTT. Translating gives CASSFRTASNQPQHF.

The chain joins TRBV6-5 to TRBJ1-5; D call uncertain. The CDR3 totals 14 residues. Trimming took off 0 bases at V and 5 bases at J, with 8 bases between the two ends. The V gene's germline CDR1 is MNHEY and CDR2 SVGAGI. For the CDR3, the DNA is TGTGCCAGCAGTTACTCGTGGCTGGATCAGCCCCAGCATTTT. It translates to CASSYSWLDQPQHF.

V usage is TRBV7-9 and J usage is TRBJ2-5; TRBD2 might be the D (5 bases). Deletions cut 4 bases from V and 5 bases from J, with 23 bases between. The CDR3 is 17 residues long. The germline V gene has CDR1 SEHNR and CDR2 FQNEAQ (reference sequence). The CDR3 nucleotides are TGTGCCAGCAGCTCCTCCAGTTCGACGGGAAAGAAGGAGACCCAGTACTTC. Translated: CASSSSSSTGKKETQYF.

J is TRBJ2-7 and V is TRBV19, with D possibly being TRBD2 (6 bases). This CDR3 is built from 14 residues. V lost 4 bases and J lost 0, with 10 bases in between. The V gene's germline CDR1 is LNHDA and CDR2 SQIVND (reference sequence). CDR3 loop: CASSRDFSSYEQYF. The CDR3, as DNA: TGTGCCAGTAGTAGGGACTTTAGCTCCTACGAGCAGTACTTC.

This chain links TRBV27 with TRBJ1-5; D possibly corresponds to TRBD1 (5 bases). The CDR3 has 13 residues. Germline V gene sequence: CDR1 MNHEY, CDR2 SMNVEV (reference sequence). The V gene lost 6 bases and the J gene lost 8 bases, with 14 bases spanning the gap. The CDR3 bases are TGTGCCAGCAGCCAGGGCCCCCTTGAGCCCCAGCATTTT. Protein product: CASSQGPLEPQHF.

This clone was counted only a few times. The chain joins TRBV9 to TRBJ2-1; D call uncertain. From germline, CDR1 is SGDLS and CDR2 YYNGEE. The CDR3 runs to 12 residues. The V end lost 3 bases, the J end lost 12 bases, and 13 bases lay between the germline ends. The CDR3 DNA reads as TGTGCCAGCAGCGCCACGACAAGCCGGCAGTTCTTC. It codes for CASSATTSRQFF.

The chain uses TRBV4-2 and TRBJ2-3; TRBD1 matches at 10 bases. V trimming: 3 bases; J trimming: 2 bases; junction bases outside the gene matches: 2. CDR3 length: 15 amino acids. The germline gives CDR1 LGHNA, CDR2 YNFKEQ. CDR3 sequence (DNA): TGTGCCAGCAGCCACGGGACAGGGGACACAGATACGCAGTATTTT. It specifies CASSHGTGDTDTQYF.

The chain joins TRBV9 to TRBJ2-2; weak D call: TRBD1 (6 bases). Per germline, CDR1 SGDLS and CDR2 YYNGEE. Trimming removed 1 base from V and 0 bases from J, with 10 bases in between. The CDR3 runs 16 residues. CDR3 sequence reads: CASSVSRTANTGELFF. The CDR3 region has the DNA TGTGCCAGCAGCGTAAGTAGGACAGCGAACACCGGGGAGCTGTTTTTT.

The chain's CDR3 is CASSPGTSGGRTDTQYF. DNA for the CDR3: TGTGCCAGCAGCCCTGGGACTAGCGGGGGTAGGACAGATACGCAGTATTTT. The chain couples TRBV7-9 to TRBJ2-3; 14 nucleotides align to TRBD2. The CDR3 extends over 17 amino acids. The V and J ends lost 5 bases and 3 bases, in that order; junction bases with no gene match: 7. Per germline, CDR1 SEHNR and CDR2 FQNEAQ (reference sequence).

The V call is TRBV10-3, the J call TRBJ1-5; the match to TRBD1 covers 9 bases. V lost 2 bases to trimming and J lost 7 bases; unmatched junction nucleotides: 12. Germline values: CDR1 ENHRY, CDR2 SYGVKD. The length of the CDR3 is 17 residues. CDR3 DNA: TGTGCCATCAGTGAGACGGGGGGACAGGGAGGCGGGCAGCCCCAGCATTTT. This codes for CAISETGGQGGGQPQHF.

This chain uses TRBV6-5 with TRBJ1-2; D gene unclear. The CDR3 has 14 amino acids. Trimming stripped 7 bases from V and 8 bases from J, with 20 bases between. Per the germline V gene, CDR1 is MNHEY and CDR2 is SVGAGI. The DNA of the CDR3 is TGTGCCAGCACCCCGGCCGGAGGCAGCTGGGGCTACACCTTC. As protein: CASTPAGGSWGYTF.

CDR3: CASSVDRGRETQYF. CDR3 bases: TGCGCCAGCAGCGTGGACAGGGGGCGAGAGACCCAGTACTTC. The V and J genes are TRBV4-3 and TRBJ2-5; 11 bases are a match to TRBD1. The CDR3 runs 14 residues. The germline CDR1 and CDR2 sequences are LGHNA and YSLEER. After removal of 5 bases from V and 4 bases from J, the junction contained 3 bases not matched to a gene.

The chain is built from TRBV28 and TRBJ2-3; D is possibly TRBD1 (6 bases). Germline CDR1 and CDR2: MDHEN and SYDVKM. V was trimmed by 6 bases and J by 2 bases, leaving 15 bases between them. This CDR3 comprises 15 residues. The CDR3 sequence is CASSPADRHTDTQYF. The CDR3 DNA sequence: TGTGCCAGCAGCCCCGCTGACAGGCACACAGATACGCAGTATTTT.

V gene TRBV7-6 combines with J gene TRBJ2-1; 8 bases map to TRBD2. J lost 5 bases, V lost 9 bases, and 9 bases had no gene match. Per the germline V gene, CDR1 is SGHVS and CDR2 is FNYEAQ. The CDR3 length is 14 residues. CDR3 sequence reads: CASSGRGDHNEQFF. CDR3 sequence (DNA): TGTGCCAGTTCGGGGCGGGGGGACCACAATGAGCAGTTCTTC.

The V call is TRBV5-6, the J call TRBJ2-1; 13 positions match TRBD2. Germline CDR1 is SGHDT and CDR2 is YYEEEE. Trimming at V came to 3 bases and at J to 8 bases, leaving 5 bases not matched to a gene. This CDR3 has 15 amino acids. The CDR3 spells CASSSETSGGHEQFF. CDR3 nucleotides: TGTGCCAGCAGCTCCGAGACTAGCGGGGGGCATGAGCAGTTCTTC.

This clone appeared once. The V call is TRBV15, the J call TRBJ2-3, with TRBD1 matching over 9 bases. This CDR3 is 14 amino acids long. The V gene's germline CDR1 is LNHNV and CDR2 YYDKDF (reference sequence). The J segment lost 0 bases and the V segment lost 8 bases, leaving 3 bases of the junction unmatched. This CDR3 is CATSQGASTDTQYF. The CDR3 bases are TGTGCCACCTCACAGGGGGCAAGCACAGATACGCAGTATTTT. The variable domain in full, with the rest retrieved from reference TRBV15 and TRBJ2-3, is DAMVIQNPRYQVTQFGKPVTLSCSQTLNHNVMYWYQQKSSQAPKLLFHYYDKDFNNEADTPDNFQSRRPNTSFCFLDIRSPGLGDTAMYLCATSQGASTDTQYFGPGTRLTVL.

The chain couples TRBV7-2 to TRBJ2-5, with 8 bases aligning to TRBD2. This CDR3 region has 16 residues. Trimming removed 2 bases from V and 0 bases from J; junction bases left unmatched: 5. CDR1 is SGHTA and CDR2 is FQGNSA in the germline V gene. The CDR3 coding sequence is TGTGCCAGCAGCTTAACTAGCGGCGAGTACCAAGAGACCCAGTACTTC. Amino acid sequence: CASSLTSGEYQETQYF.

This clone was found once. The rearrangement links TRBV6-6 to TRBJ1-5; D is unresolved. Trimming stripped 6 bases from V and 3 bases from J, with 6 bases between. The length of the CDR3 is 12 residues. The germline V gene has CDR1 MNHNY and CDR2 SVGAGI (reference sequence). The CDR3 is CASRFVNQPQHF. The CDR3 DNA is TGTGCCAGCAGATTCGTCAATCAGCCCCAGCATTTT.

As DNA, the CDR3 is TGTGCCAGCGGCCTCCCGGGAACCATCTATGGCTACACCTTC. Protein sequence: CASGLPGTIYGYTF. The genes are TRBV2 and TRBJ1-2; D gene ambiguous. CDR1 SNHLY and CDR2 FYNNEI come from the germline V gene. The CDR3 sequence is 14 residues long. Trimming took off 8 bases at V and 4 bases at J, with 17 bases between the two ends.